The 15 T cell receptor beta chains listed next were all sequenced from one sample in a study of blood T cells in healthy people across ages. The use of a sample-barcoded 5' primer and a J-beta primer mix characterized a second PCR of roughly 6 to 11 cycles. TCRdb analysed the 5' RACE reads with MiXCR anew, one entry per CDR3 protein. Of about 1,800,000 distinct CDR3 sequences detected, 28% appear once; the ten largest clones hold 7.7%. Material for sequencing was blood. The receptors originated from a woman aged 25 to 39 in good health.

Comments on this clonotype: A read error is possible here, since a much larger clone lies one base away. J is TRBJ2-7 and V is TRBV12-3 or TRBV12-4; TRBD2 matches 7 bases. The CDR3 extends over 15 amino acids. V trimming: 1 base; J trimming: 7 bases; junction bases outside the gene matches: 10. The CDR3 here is CASSLGSGMYNEQYF. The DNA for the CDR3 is TGTGCCAGCAGTTTAGGGAGCGGGATGTACAATGAGCAGTACTTC.

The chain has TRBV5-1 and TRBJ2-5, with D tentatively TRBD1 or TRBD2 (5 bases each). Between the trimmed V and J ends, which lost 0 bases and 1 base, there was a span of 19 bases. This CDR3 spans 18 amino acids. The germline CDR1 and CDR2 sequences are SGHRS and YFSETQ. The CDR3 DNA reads TGCGCCAGCAGCTTGGCCTATGGGGGAGCAGGGCCCCAAGAGACCCAGTACTTC. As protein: CASSLAYGGAGPQETQYF. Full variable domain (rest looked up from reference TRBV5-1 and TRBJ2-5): KAGVTQTPRYLIKTRGQQVTLSCSPISGHRSVSWYQQTPGQGLQFLFEYFSETQRNKGNFPGRFSGRQFSNSRSEMNVSTLELGDSALYLCASSLAYGGAGPQETQYFGPGTRLLVL.

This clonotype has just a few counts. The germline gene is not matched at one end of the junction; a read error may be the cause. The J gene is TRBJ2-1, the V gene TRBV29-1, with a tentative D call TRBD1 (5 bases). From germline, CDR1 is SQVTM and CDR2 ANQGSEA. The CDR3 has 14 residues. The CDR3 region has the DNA TGCATCGTTGATCGTGACAGCTCCTACAATGAGCAGTTCTTC. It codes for CIVDRDSSYNEQFF.

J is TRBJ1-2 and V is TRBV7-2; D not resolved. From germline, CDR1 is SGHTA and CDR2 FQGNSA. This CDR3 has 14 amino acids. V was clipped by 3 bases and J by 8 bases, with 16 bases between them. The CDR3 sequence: CASSFGSRRGGYTF. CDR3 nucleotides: TGTGCCAGCAGCTTCGGGAGCCGTCGCGGGGGCTACACCTTC. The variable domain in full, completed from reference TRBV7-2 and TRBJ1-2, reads GAGVSQSPSNKVTEKGKDVELRCDPISGHTALYWYRQSLGQGLEFLIYFQGNSAPDKSGLPSDRFSAERTGGSVSTLTIQRTQQEDSAVYLCASSFGSRRGGYTFGSGTRLTVV.

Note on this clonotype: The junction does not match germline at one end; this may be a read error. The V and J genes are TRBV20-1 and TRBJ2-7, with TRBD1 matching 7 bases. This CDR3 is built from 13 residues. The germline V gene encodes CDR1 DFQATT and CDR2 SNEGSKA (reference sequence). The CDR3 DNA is TGCAGTGCCAGAGGGGGCTATCCCTACGACCAGTACTTC. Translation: CSARGGYPYDQYF.

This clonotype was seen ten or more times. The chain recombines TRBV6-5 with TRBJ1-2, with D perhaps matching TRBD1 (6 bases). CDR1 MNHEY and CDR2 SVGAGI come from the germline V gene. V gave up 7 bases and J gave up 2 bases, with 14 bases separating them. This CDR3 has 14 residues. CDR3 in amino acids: CASKDDRTNYGYTF. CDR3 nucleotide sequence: TGTGCCAGCAAGGACGACAGGACGAACTATGGCTACACCTTC.

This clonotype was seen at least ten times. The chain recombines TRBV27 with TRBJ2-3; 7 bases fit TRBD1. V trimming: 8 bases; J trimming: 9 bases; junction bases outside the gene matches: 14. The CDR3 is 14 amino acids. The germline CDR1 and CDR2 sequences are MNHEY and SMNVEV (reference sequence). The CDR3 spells CASGAGTEMPTQYF. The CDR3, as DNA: TGTGCCAGCGGCGCCGGGACAGAAATGCCGACGCAGTATTTT.

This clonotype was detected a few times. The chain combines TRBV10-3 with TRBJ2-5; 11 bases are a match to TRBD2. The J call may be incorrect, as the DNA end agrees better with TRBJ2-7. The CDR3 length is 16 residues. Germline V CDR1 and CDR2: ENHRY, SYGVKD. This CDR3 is CAISESLAGGAYEQYF. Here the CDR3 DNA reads TGTGCCATCAGTGAGTCCTTAGCGGGAGGGGCCTACGAGCAGTACTTC.

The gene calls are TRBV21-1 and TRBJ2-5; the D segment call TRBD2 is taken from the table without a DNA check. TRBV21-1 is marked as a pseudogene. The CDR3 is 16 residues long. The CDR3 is CASSKEGLAGGREQYF. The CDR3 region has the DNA TGTGCCAGCAGCAAAGAGGGACTAGCGGGAGGGCGGGAGCAGTACTTC.

The CDR3 DNA follows: TGTGCCAGCTCACCAGAGGCAGGAACCTACGAGCAGTACTTC. Protein: CASSPEAGTYEQYF. The chain has TRBV18 and TRBJ2-7; no reliable D call. This CDR3 spans 14 amino acids. The V end lost 2 bases, the J end lost 2 bases, and 10 bases lay between the germline ends. Per germline, CDR1 KGHSH and CDR2 LQKENI.

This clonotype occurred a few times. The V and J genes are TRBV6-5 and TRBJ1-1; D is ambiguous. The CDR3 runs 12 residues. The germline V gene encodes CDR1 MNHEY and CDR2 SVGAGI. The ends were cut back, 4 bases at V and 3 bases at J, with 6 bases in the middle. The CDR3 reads CASSSTYTEAFF. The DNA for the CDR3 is TGTGCCAGCAGTTCGACCTACACTGAAGCTTTCTTT.

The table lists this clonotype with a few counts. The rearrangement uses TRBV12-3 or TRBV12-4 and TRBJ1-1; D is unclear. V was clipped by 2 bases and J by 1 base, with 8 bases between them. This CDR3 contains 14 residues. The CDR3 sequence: CASSLTSKNTEAFF. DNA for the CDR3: TGTGCCAGCAGTTTAACAAGTAAGAACACTGAAGCTTTCTTT.

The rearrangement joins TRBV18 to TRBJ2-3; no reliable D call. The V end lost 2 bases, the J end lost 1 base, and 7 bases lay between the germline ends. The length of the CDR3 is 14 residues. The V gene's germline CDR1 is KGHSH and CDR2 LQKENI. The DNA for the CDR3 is TGTGCCAGCTCACCAATTGCGCGCACAGATACGCAGTATTTT. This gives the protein CASSPIARTDTQYF.

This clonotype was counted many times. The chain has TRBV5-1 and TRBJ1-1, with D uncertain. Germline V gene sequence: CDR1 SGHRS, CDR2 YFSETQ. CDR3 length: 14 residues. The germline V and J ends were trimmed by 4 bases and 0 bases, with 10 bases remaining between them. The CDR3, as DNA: TGCGCCAGCAGCCCCCTACCTATGAACACTGAAGCTTTCTTT. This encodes CASSPLPMNTEAFF.

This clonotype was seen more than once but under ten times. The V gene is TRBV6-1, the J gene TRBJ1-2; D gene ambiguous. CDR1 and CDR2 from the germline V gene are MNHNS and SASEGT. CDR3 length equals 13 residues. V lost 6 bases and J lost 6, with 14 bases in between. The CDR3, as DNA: TGTGCCAGCAGAAGCCCACCCGATGATGGCTACACCTTC. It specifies CASRSPPDDGYTF.